This T cell receptor beta chain came from a study of cytomegalovirus exposure and HLA in healthy donors. Germline V gene sequence: CDR1 MDHEN, CDR2 SYDVKM. The CDR3 contains 16 residues. V was cut by 5 bases and J by 1 base, with 12 bases left in between. In regard to this clone: What it recognizes is unknown.

Study findings and constraints: Earlier results showed most TCR beta V segments being productive about 87% or about 30% of the time. Reported results showed that the classifier diagnosed cytomegalovirus status with high specificity and sensitivity. A later analysis found that most CMV-associated TCR beta chains appeared HLA-restricted.

Both 60 Vbeta primers and 13 Jbeta primers went into the PCR. Data came from immunoSEQ multiplex PCR; TCRdb stores just in-frame clones and leaves some out. The table includes some 81,000 clones, over 60% detected once. The sequence derives from a woman in her forties in good health and CMV-seropositive. Sequencing was done on a sample of PBMCs. The rearrangement uses TRBV28 and TRBJ1-6; tentative D call: TRBD1 (6 bases). The CDR3, as DNA: TGTGCCAGCAGTCCCCAACAGGGATCCTATAATTCACCCCTCCACTTT. This translates into CASSPQQGSYNSPLHF.